This T cell receptor beta chain is from a study of blood T cell repertoires in COVID-19. This clone has just a few counts. The table came from immunoSEQ multiplex PCR; TCRdb's copy has only in-frame clones and leaves some out. Of hundreds of thousands of clones in the sample, about 79% were seen once. The CDR3 length is 17 residues. Germline V gene data show CDR1 as KGHSH and CDR2 as LQKENI. Trimming removed 3 bases at V and 1 base at J, with 16 bases between. This receptor was obtained from a man older than 75 with acute or convalescent COVID-19. Specimen: peripheral blood. This chain joins TRBV18 and TRBJ1-3; D remains ambiguous. CDR3 loop: CASSPLDQRGSGNTIYF. Here the CDR3 DNA reads TGTGCCAGCTCACCCTTAGACCAGCGCGGGTCTGGAAACACCATATATTTT.